Listed here are 27 T cell receptor beta chains from one sample, sequenced in a study of control samples from healthy donors and cancer patients. Method: immunoSEQ multiplex PCR; TCRdb's copy keeps in-frame clones and lacks some. Among 120,000 to 150,000 clones listed, about 91% were seen once. The specimen sequenced was blood. These receptors were collected from a man in his thirties or forties in good health.

This rearrangement joins TRBV4-1 to TRBJ2-7, with 8 nucleotides matching TRBD1. V lost 0 bases and J lost 5; bases outside the gene matches: 3. This CDR3 is 14 amino acids long. Per the germline V gene, CDR1 is MGHRA and CDR2 is YSYEKL. The CDR3 nucleotides read TGCGCCAGCAGCCAAGACAGGGGGCCAGACGAGCAGTACTTC. Protein: CASSQDRGPDEQYF.

The V gene is TRBV5-1, the J gene TRBJ2-1; unclear D gene. Germline V lookup: CDR1 SGHRS, CDR2 YFSETQ. The CDR3 totals 13 residues. The V end lost 3 bases, the J end lost 6 bases, and 10 bases lay between the germline ends. CDR3 loop: CASSSGPSNEQFF. As DNA, the CDR3 is TGCGCCAGCAGCTCCGGGCCCAGCAATGAGCAGTTCTTC.

The V gene is TRBV6-1, the J gene TRBJ2-5; tentatively, D is TRBD2 (5 bases). Between the trimmed V and J ends, which lost 0 bases and 1 base, there was a span of 9 bases. The CDR3 runs 15 residues. Germline V gives CDR1 MNHNS, CDR2 SASEGT. The CDR3 sequence: CASSEARGIQETQYF. The DNA for the CDR3 is TGTGCCAGCAGTGAAGCTCGGGGAATCCAAGAGACCCAGTACTTC.

This clone was counted only a few times. The rearrangement links TRBV5-1 to TRBJ1-5; no definite D call. The V gene lost 1 base and the J gene lost 0 bases, with 8 bases spanning the gap. CDR1 SGHRS and CDR2 YFSETQ come from the germline V gene. The CDR3 is made up of 15 amino acids. The CDR3 spells CASSLTGDSNQPQHF. Written as DNA, the CDR3 is TGCGCCAGCAGCTTGACCGGGGATAGCAATCAGCCCCAGCATTTT.

The chain recombines TRBV25-1 with TRBJ1-5, with D perhaps TRBD1 (5 bases). Per the germline V gene, CDR1 is MGHDK and CDR2 is SYGVNS. CDR3 length: 16 amino acids. Trimming took 3 bases from V and 6 from J, leaving 18 bases between them. CDR3 nucleotide sequence: TGTGCCAGCAGTGACACGGCGGGGGGGGTAAGTCAGCCCCAGCATTTT. Its protein product is CASSDTAGGVSQPQHF.

The rearrangement links TRBV6-5 to TRBJ2-7; 9 bases map to TRBD1. From germline, CDR1 is MNHEY and CDR2 SVGAGI. The CDR3 has 14 residues. V lost 6 bases, J lost 4 bases, and 7 bases stayed unmatched. The CDR3 nucleotides read TGTGCCAGCAGGGAGGGACAGGGTACGTACGAGCAGTACTTC. It yields the protein CASREGQGTYEQYF.

The gene calls are TRBV4-1 and TRBJ2-2; D gene uncertain. Between the trimmed V and J ends, which lost 0 bases and 0 bases, there was a span of 8 bases. The CDR3 is made up of 16 amino acids. Germline CDR1 is MGHRA and CDR2 is YSYEKL. CDR3 residues: CASSQDQLTNTGELFF. The CDR3, as DNA: TGCGCCAGCAGCCAAGATCAGCTAACGAACACCGGGGAGCTGTTTTTT.

J is TRBJ2-1 and V is TRBV4-1, with 8 bases fitting TRBD1. The CDR3 totals 14 residues. Trimming at V came to 3 bases and at J to 7 bases, leaving 5 bases not matched to a gene. CDR1 and CDR2 (germline): MGHRA, YSYEKL. Here the CDR3 reads CASSHLTGENEQFF. CDR3 in DNA: TGCGCCAGCAGCCACTTGACAGGGGAGAATGAGCAGTTCTTC.

This clone was found a few times. V usage is TRBV11-2 and J usage is TRBJ2-7; 7 bases are shared with TRBD1. CDR1 is SGHAT, CDR2 FQNNGV, per germline. The trim removed 3 bases at V and 3 bases at J, leaving 8 bases unmatched. The CDR3 has 15 residues. CDR3 bases: TGTGCCAGCAGCTTGATAGGACAGGCCGTCTACGAGCAGTACTTC. Translating it yields CASSLIGQAVYEQYF.

This chain uses TRBV6-5 with TRBJ1-1, with 8 bases lining up with TRBD1. Germline V CDR1 and CDR2: MNHEY, SVGAGI. The CDR3 sequence is 14 residues long. The V and J ends lost 7 bases and 2 bases, in that order; junction bases with no gene match: 6. The CDR3 sequence: CASKKDRANTEAFF. CDR3 coding DNA: TGTGCCAGCAAAAAGGACAGGGCTAACACTGAAGCTTTCTTT.

The rearrangement uses TRBV24-1 and TRBJ1-3, with TRBD1 matching over 9 bases. Germline V gives CDR1 KGHDR, CDR2 SFDVKD. V lost 7 bases, J lost 0 bases, and 3 bases stayed unmatched. The CDR3 has 15 residues. CDR3 amino acids: CATSGTGSSGNTIYF. The DNA for the CDR3 is TGTGCCACCAGCGGGACAGGGAGCTCTGGAAACACCATATATTTT.

The CDR3 DNA sequence: TGTGCCAGCAGCCAGGGGGACAGCCTTTATGGCTACACCTTC. Protein sequence: CASSQGDSLYGYTF. The chain employs TRBV3-1 (or the pseudogene TRBV3-2) and TRBJ1-2; TRBD1 agrees at 7 bases. In germline, CDR1 is LGHDT, CDR2 YNNKEL (reference sequence). The CDR3 is 14 residues long. With 3 bases clipped from V and 5 bases from J, the junction kept 6 bases outside the gene matches.

With regard to this clone: This CDR3 is also generated by other DNA sequences in the sample. This chain joins TRBV5-1 and TRBJ1-6; 9 bases are a match to TRBD1. J gave up 7 bases and V 4 bases, and 3 bases lay outside the gene matches. CDR3 length: 14 residues. CDR1 SGHRS and CDR2 YFSETQ come from the germline V gene. The CDR3 reads CASSGGQGNSPLHF. CDR3 nucleotides: TGCGCCAGCAGCGGGGGACAGGGAAATTCACCCCTCCACTTT.

The rearrangement joins TRBV15 to TRBJ1-2; D is perhaps TRBD1 (6 bases). The CDR3 length is 15 residues. V was shortened by 0 bases and J by 2 bases, with 10 bases between the two germline ends. Germline assignment: CDR1 LNHNV and CDR2 YYDKDF (reference sequence). The CDR3, as DNA: TGTGCCACCAGCAGAGATTACCAGGGGAACTATGGCTACACCTTC. Encoded protein: CATSRDYQGNYGYTF.

The chain has TRBV2 and TRBJ1-2; maybe TRBD1 (5 bases). Trimming took off 2 bases at V and 4 bases at J, with 17 bases between the two ends. Germline V gives CDR1 SNHLY, CDR2 FYNNEI. The CDR3 contains 16 residues. CDR3 sequence reads: CASSEIVGDRPYGYTF. CDR3 nucleotides: TGTGCCAGCAGTGAAATAGTGGGCGACAGACCCTATGGCTACACCTTC.

This chain uses TRBV7-3 with TRBJ2-3, with 15 bases matching TRBD2. This CDR3 is 17 amino acids long. Germline V gene sequence: CDR1 SGHTA, CDR2 FQGTGA. After removal of 5 bases from V and 0 bases from J, the junction contained 3 bases not matched to a gene. DNA for the CDR3: TGTGCCAGCAGCCCCGGGACTAGCGGGGGGAGCACAGATACGCAGTATTTT. Translated, it gives CASSPGTSGGSTDTQYF.

The chain couples TRBV7-3 to TRBJ1-1; 7 nucleotides agree with TRBD1. Looked up from germline, CDR1 is SGHTA and CDR2 is FQGTGA. The ends lost 0 bases at V and 8 bases at J; junction bases unmatched: 3. The CDR3 runs 13 residues. CDR3 protein: CASSLTLTGEAFF. The CDR3 nucleotides are TGTGCCAGCAGCTTAACGTTGACAGGGGAAGCTTTCTTT. Complete variable domain (other parts from reference TRBV7-3 and TRBJ1-1): GAGVSQTPSNKVTEKGKYVELRCDPISGHTALYWYRQSLGQGPEFLIYFQGTGAADDSGLPNDRFFAVRPEGSVSTLKIQRTERGDSAVYLCASSLTLTGEAFFGQGTRLTVV.

The rearrangement links TRBV27 to TRBJ2-7; TRBD2 matches 8 bases. Germline lookup yields CDR1 MNHEY and CDR2 SMNVEV (reference sequence). The junction had 10 bases not matched to a gene; V was cut back by 3 bases and J by 6 bases. This CDR3 region has 15 residues. In nucleotides, the CDR3 is TGTGCCAGCAGTTTGACCTCCGGGGGGGCCGGCGAGCAGTACTTC. Amino acids: CASSLTSGGAGEQYF.

To note about this clone: Distinct nucleotide sequences in the sample also encode this CDR3. The chain combines TRBV5-1 with TRBJ1-2, with 9 bases identical to TRBD1. Germline V CDR1 and CDR2: SGHRS, YFSETQ. The CDR3 has 15 amino acids. V gave up 4 bases and J gave up 8 bases; unmatched junction bases: 12. The CDR3 sequence: CASSNSMTGGKGYTF. The CDR3 region has the DNA TGCGCCAGCAGCAATTCCATGACAGGGGGTAAGGGCTACACCTTC.

The chain employs TRBV10-3 and TRBJ1-5; D call uncertain. From germline, CDR1 is ENHRY and CDR2 SYGVKD. V shed 4 bases and J shed 2 bases, with 9 bases lying between them. There are 14 residues in the CDR3. CDR3 region: CAISGSLGNQPQHF. The CDR3 nucleotides are TGTGCCATCAGTGGAAGTCTGGGCAATCAGCCCCAGCATTTT.

This clone was counted a single time. The chain carries TRBV5-4 and TRBJ2-1, with TRBD2 matching over 12 bases. CDR1 is SGHNT, CDR2 YYREEE, per germline (reference sequence). The CDR3 has 14 residues. The junction had 4 bases not matched to a gene; V was cut back by 10 bases and J by 2 bases. CDR3 protein: CAGSSGGAYNEQFF. The CDR3 DNA reads as TGTGCCGGATCTAGCGGGGGGGCCTACAATGAGCAGTTCTTC.

J is TRBJ2-2 and V is TRBV19; D is ambiguous. This CDR3 spans 11 amino acids. Germline V gene sequence: CDR1 LNHDA, CDR2 SQIVND (reference sequence). V dropped 7 bases and J dropped 1 base, with 1 base sitting between them. CDR3 nucleotides: TGTGCCAGTATGAACACCGGGGAGCTGTTTTTT. It is translated as CASMNTGELFF.

This clone has just one count. V and J are TRBV6-1 and TRBJ1-3; D is undetermined. This CDR3 is built from 15 residues. Germline-derived CDR1 and CDR2 are MNHNS and SASEGT. The V and J ends lost 6 bases and 0 bases respectively, with 12 bases between them. CDR3 sequence: CASRVDGFSGNTIYF. The DNA of the CDR3 is TGTGCCAGCAGAGTAGACGGTTTCTCTGGAAACACCATATATTTT.

This clone showed up just once. This chain uses TRBV19 with TRBJ1-5; 8 bases line up with TRBD1. V lost 2 bases and J lost 5; bases outside the gene matches: 14. Germline V gene sequence: CDR1 LNHDA, CDR2 SQIVND (reference sequence). This CDR3 contains 18 residues. CDR3 coding DNA: TGTGCCAGTAGTATAATCTTGACAGGGGCCGGACTATATCAGCCCCAGCATTTT. This translates into CASSIILTGAGLYQPQHF.

The chain combines TRBV5-1 with TRBJ1-1; 10 bases match TRBD1. The ends lost 4 bases at V and 0 bases at J; junction bases unmatched: 9. The germline V gene has CDR1 SGHRS and CDR2 YFSETQ. This CDR3 is built from 17 residues. The CDR3 region is CASSLRDRGGLNTEAFF. The CDR3 DNA is TGCGCCAGCAGCCTGAGGGACAGGGGTGGTCTGAACACTGAAGCTTTCTTT. Together with reference TRBV5-1 and TRBJ1-1, the CDR3 gives the full variable domain: KAGVTQTPRYLIKTRGQQVTLSCSPISGHRSVSWYQQTPGQGLQFLFEYFSETQRNKGNFPGRFSGRQFSNSRSEMNVSTLELGDSALYLCASSLRDRGGLNTEAFFGQGTRLTVV.

The chain recombines TRBV12-3 or TRBV12-4 with TRBJ1-1; perhaps TRBD1 as D (6 bases). The CDR3 sequence is 13 residues long. The V and J ends lost 5 bases and 0 bases respectively, with 7 bases between them. The CDR3 bases are TGTGCCAGCAGTGGACAGTTGAACACTGAAGCTTTCTTT. Its translation: CASSGQLNTEAFF.

The chain couples TRBV6-6 to TRBJ1-2; D might be TRBD1 (6 bases). V was cut by 2 bases and J by 8 bases, with 15 bases left in between. The CDR3 covers 14 residues. Germline CDR1 reads MNHNY; CDR2 reads SVGAGI (reference sequence). The CDR3 DNA reads TGTGCCAGCAGTTACACTCCAGGGGTAGACGGCTACACCTTC. Translated: CASSYTPGVDGYTF.